This is a list of T cell receptor beta chains from one sample in a study of post-analysis software for immune sequencing data. TCRdb called the PCR reads again in MiXCR, with one record for every CDR3 protein. The table lists about half a million distinct CDR3 sequences, 34% of them singletons. The specimen was blood. The origin of the receptors is a girl younger than 18 with multiple sclerosis. Both conserved end residues are part of each CDR3. The D gene is left open where the match is weak. Part of the rows lack a size; the others show once, few, many or a class for expanded clones.

J | V | D | size | DNA | CDR3
TRBJ2-2 | TRBV5-1 | . | once | TGCGCCAGCAGCTCACGGGGGCCTTACACCGGGGAGCTGTTTTTT | CASSSRGPYTGELFF
TRBJ2-3 | TRBV7-6 | . | many | TGTGCCAGCAGCTTAGCATATCGGGGGGCTAGCACAGATACGCAGTATTTT | CASSLAYRGASTDTQYF
TRBJ2-1 | TRBV5-1 | TRBD2 | few | TGCGCCAGCAGATCTAGCGGGGGGATCTACAATGAGCAGTTCTTC | CASRSSGGIYNEQFF
TRBJ1-2 | TRBV2 | . | . | TGTGCCATTTTCGGGCAGATCTCCTATGGCTACACCTTC | CAIFGQISYGYTF
TRBJ1-1 | TRBV28 | . | . | TGTGCCACCCGGACGGCGAACACTGAAGCTTTCTTT | CATRTANTEAFF
TRBJ2-7 | TRBV6-1 | . | . | TGTGCCAGCAGTGATCCGGACAGTATTCAATACGAGCAGTACTTC | CASSDPDSIQYEQYF
TRBJ2-7 | TRBV2 | . | . | TGTGCCAGCAGACCTGCCGGGACCCCCTACGAGCAGTACTTC | CASRPAGTPYEQYF
TRBJ1-2 | TRBV7-3 | . | . | TGTGCCACCTCACCCTACACCTTC | CATSPYTF
TRBJ1-2 | TRBV6-1 | . | . | TGTGCCAGCAGTGAATCGGGCAGGGATAACTATGGCTACACCTTC | CASSESGRDNYGYTF
TRBJ1-2 | TRBV5-1 | . | few | TGCGCCAGCAGCTTGGCCGCAGGGAAAGACTATGGCTACACCTTC | CASSLAAGKDYGYTF
TRBJ1-1 | TRBV7-2 | TRBD1 | . | TGTGCCAGCAGCTCTGACAGGGGAGGGTCTGAAGCTTTCTTT | CASSSDRGGSEAFF
TRBJ2-7 | TRBV4-2 | . | . | TGTGCCAGCAGCCAAGGGACAGAGGCGACCTACGAGCAGTACTTC | CASSQGTEATYEQYF
TRBJ1-1 | TRBV10-3 | . | few | TGTGCCACGTCAACAGGGAACACTGAAGCTTTCTTT | CATSTGNTEAFF
TRBJ2-3 | TRBV29-1 | TRBD1 | once | TGCAGCGGTCGCAGGGGGGATACGCAGTATTTT | CSGRRGDTQYF
TRBJ1-6 | TRBV5-1 | TRBD1 | few | TGCGCCAGCAGCTTGGAGACAGGGCGGTCACCCCTCCACTTT | CASSLETGRSPLHF
TRBJ2-1 | TRBV7-2 | . | . | TGTGCCAGCAGCGCATCAGGGGTGAATGAGCAGTTCTTC | CASSASGVNEQFF
TRBJ1-5 | TRBV6-1 | . | many | TGTGCCATAGGGGGAAATCAGCCCCAGCATTTT | CAIGGNQPQHF
TRBJ1-1 | TRBV6-5 | . | many | TGTGCCAGCAGTTACTCACAGGAATCCACCTTTAACACTGAAGCTTTCTTT | CASSYSQESTFNTEAFF
TRBJ1-6 | TRBV12-3/TRBV12-4 | TRBD1 | . | TGTGCCAGCAGTTCCGGACAGGCACGGGATAATTCACCCCTCCACTTT | CASSSGQARDNSPLHF
TRBJ2-3 | TRBV10-3 | TRBD1 | few | TGTGCCGTTTCACCGGGACAGGGTGGTCCAGATACGCAGTATTTT | CAVSPGQGGPDTQYF
TRBJ1-1 | TRBV20-1 | . | . | TGCAGTGCTCTAAACGCCGGCGGAGCTTTCTTT | CSALNAGGAFF
TRBJ1-2 | TRBV6-1 | . | . | TGTGCCAGCAGTGAAGCGCGGCACTGGGGCTACACCTTC | CASSEARHWGYTF
TRBJ2-5 | TRBV4-2 | TRBD2 | few | TGTGCCAGCAGCCAAGATTCCGGCGGGGGAGGACCGGGTGAGACCCAGTACTTC | CASSQDSGGGGPGETQYF
TRBJ1-4 | TRBV15 | TRBD1 | few | TGTGCCACCAGCAGAGATAAGAGGACAGGAGGCGAGGTACTGTTTTTT | CATSRDKRTGGEVLFF
TRBJ2-1 | TRBV27 | TRBD1 | few | TGTGCCAGCAGGACAGGGGGCGGTGAGCAGTTCTTC | CASRTGGGEQFF
TRBJ2-3 | TRBV12-5 | TRBD1 | . | TGTGCTAGTGGTTTGGGTGACAGGGGGCGCACAGATACGCAGTATTTT | CASGLGDRGRTDTQYF
TRBJ2-1 | TRBV6-6 | . | . | TGTGCCAGCACCATCCCTGGGAGCTCCTACAATGAGCAGTTCTTC | CASTIPGSSYNEQFF
TRBJ2-7 | TRBV12-3/TRBV12-4 | . | . | TGTGCCAGCCTGGGGACCTACGAGCAGTACTTC | CASLGTYEQYF
TRBJ2-3 | TRBV10-3 | . | few | TGTGCCACATCACTGGGCGGGAGCACAGATACGCAGTATTTT | CATSLGGSTDTQYF
TRBJ2-5 | TRBV27 | . | few | TGTGCCAGCAGTTTTTTGGGTCTAAAAGAGACCCAGTACTTC | CASSFLGLKETQYF
TRBJ1-6 | TRBV4-1 | TRBD1 | . | TGCGCCAGCAGCCAACCGACAGGGGATAATTCACCCCTCCACTTT | CASSQPTGDNSPLHF
TRBJ2-3 | TRBV29-1 | . | few | TGCAGCGTTCTAAAACCAGGGATCGCAGATACGCAGTATTTT | CSVLKPGIADTQYF
TRBJ2-5 | TRBV7-3 | . | . | TGTGCCAGCGGCACCTCGGGAGTTTATCAAGAGACCCAGTACTTC | CASGTSGVYQETQYF
TRBJ1-2 | TRBV20-1 | . | few | TGCAGTGCTAGAGATTCGGGCGGAACTTATGGCTACACCTTC | CSARDSGGTYGYTF
TRBJ2-5 | TRBV3-1 | TRBD2 | few | TGTGCCAGCAGCCAAGATCTTCGGGGGGGCATCCAAGAGACCCAGTACTTC | CASSQDLRGGIQETQYF
TRBJ2-4 | TRBV5-1 | . | few | TGCGCCAGCAGAGGGGGGGAAAACATTCAGTACTTC | CASRGGENIQYF
TRBJ1-1 | TRBV5-1 | . | few | TGCGCCAGCAGTTCGCAATGGATGAACACTGAAGCTTTCTTT | CASSSQWMNTEAFF
TRBJ2-5 | TRBV7-2 | . | . | TGTGCCAGCAGCTACGAGCTTACGGATTACTACAGGGATCGGGAGACCCAGTACTTC | CASSYELTDYYRDRETQYF
TRBJ1-4 | TRBV6-5 | TRBD1 | . | TGTGCCAGCAGTCGCACCGGGACAGGGGAGGAAAAACTGTTTTTT | CASSRTGTGEEKLFF
TRBJ1-6 | TRBV10-3 | . | . | TGTGCCATCAGTGAAGCGGACAGCTCACCCCTCCACTTT | CAISEADSSPLHF
TRBJ2-5 | TRBV6-1 | TRBD2 | few | TGTGCCAGCAGCCTAAGGGGCGGGGGGCCCTACCAAGAGACCCAGTACTTC | CASSLRGGGPYQETQYF
TRBJ1-2 | TRBV4-1 | TRBD1 | . | TGCGCCAGCAGCCAAAGACAGGGGGCCGCTAACTATGGCTACACCTTC | CASSQRQGAANYGYTF
TRBJ2-7 | TRBV7-3 | TRBD2 | . | TGTGCCAGCAGCTTAACTGCGCTAGCGGGGGTCCACGAGCAGTACTTC | CASSLTALAGVHEQYF
TRBJ1-2 | TRBV10-3 | . | . | TGTGCCATCAGTGAGTCCTCTCGGGGTCTAAACTATGGCTACACCTTC | CAISESSRGLNYGYTF
TRBJ2-7 | TRBV7-8 | . | few | TGTGCCAGCAGCTTAGGAAGGACCCGCGAGCAGTACTTC | CASSLGRTREQYF
TRBJ2-2 | TRBV6-6 | . | . | TGTGCCAGCAGTTACCTAAGACCGGGGTATAACACCGGGGAGCTGTTTTTT | CASSYLRPGYNTGELFF
TRBJ1-1 | TRBV12-3/TRBV12-4 | . | few | TGTGCCAGCAGTTTGGGGGGGGGCCCTTACACTGAAGCTTTCTTT | CASSLGGGPYTEAFF
TRBJ2-3 | TRBV3-1 | TRBD2 | few | TGTGCCAGCAGCCAAGCTCTAGCGGGGGGTCCTAGCACAGATACGCAGTATTTT | CASSQALAGGPSTDTQYF
TRBJ2-6 | TRBV7-9 | . | . | TGTGCCAGCAGCTTAGAGGTGGGAGGGGGTCGTCCCTCTGGGGCCAACGTCCTGGCTTTC | CASSLEVGGGRPSGANVLAF
TRBJ1-1 | TRBV13 | . | many | TGTGCCAGCAGCTTAGGACAGCGATTTAACACTGAAGCTTTCTTT | CASSLGQRFNTEAFF
TRBJ2-6 | TRBV20-1 | . | few | TGCAGTGCTAGAGATAGGGGGTTTTCGGGAGGGGCCAACGTCCTGACTTTC | CSARDRGFSGGANVLTF
TRBJ2-3 | TRBV7-2 | . | few | TGTGCCAGCAGCTACGACCCTAGCACAGATACGCAGTATTTT | CASSYDPSTDTQYF
TRBJ2-3 | TRBV20-1 | . | . | TGCAGTGCTAGGAGGGACGCCAGCACAGATACGCAGTATTTT | CSARRDASTDTQYF
TRBJ2-5 | TRBV7-2 | . | few | TGTGCCAGCAGGGACCCCGGACCCCCCGGGACCCAGTACTTC | CASRDPGPPGTQYF
TRBJ2-5 | TRBV5-1 | TRBD2 | few | TGCGCCAGCAGCTTGGCCGGGACTAATAGGGAGACCCAGTACTTC | CASSLAGTNRETQYF
TRBJ1-5 | TRBV20-1 | . | few | TGCAGTGCTAGAGCAGGGAGGGATCAGCCCCAGCATTTT | CSARAGRDQPQHF
TRBJ2-3 | TRBV29-1 | . | many | TGCAGCGTTCCGGGACTTCCCTTTACAGATACGCAGTATTTT | CSVPGLPFTDTQYF
TRBJ2-5 | TRBV19 | . | . | TGTGCCAGTAGTATTAACAGGAACAAAGAGACCCAGTACTTC | CASSINRNKETQYF
TRBJ1-1 | TRBV15 | . | . | TGTGCCACCAGCAGAGACAGGGCCATCACTGAAGCTTTCTTT | CATSRDRAITEAFF